This T cell receptor beta chain comes out of a study of blood T cell repertoires in COVID-19. For the study at large: Spain, Italy and the United States supplied samples that represented acute and convalescent COVID-19. Nucleic acid was either cDNA or gDNA, and it came from T cells, B-cell-depleted T cells, or PBMCs.

In germline, CDR1 is SGHNT, CDR2 YYREEE (reference sequence). Deletions cut 2 bases from V and 1 base from J, with 9 bases between. CDR3 length: 14 amino acids. Those enrolled in Seattle joined during active infection and were followed longitudinally afterward. In the original workflow: Researchers report that nucleated cell counts were estimated from reference gene primer amplification. Assay: immunoSEQ multiplex PCR; the TCRdb copy retains only in-frame clones and omits some. That table supplies the V and J calls and clone size; D and trimming were determined from the DNA. The data contain roughly 240,000 clones, approximately 85% of them seen just once; the ten biggest clones take up 4.5% to 5.5%.

The sequencing input was peripheral blood. The sequence derives from a man aged 45-65 years with COVID-19, enrolled during active disease. The chain recombines TRBV5-4 with TRBJ1-1; unclear D gene. CDR3 protein: CASSFFSGNTEAFF. The DNA for the CDR3 is TGTGCCAGCAGCTTTTTTTCGGGGAACACTGAAGCTTTCTTT.